Each of the 29 T cell receptor beta chains below was sequenced from the same sample in a study of response to subunit inactivated influenza vaccine. TCRdb fed the RT-PCR reads into MiXCR, producing one record per CDR3 protein. The table lists 500,000 to 700,000 distinct CDR3 sequences, roughly 25% of them singletons. The sample was also linked to a second study, of T cells expressing NK-cell markers. From that report: The TCR beta cDNA came from 5'RACE template switching with UMIs.

The input for sequencing was CD4+ T cells sorted from PBMCs, taken 11 to 12 days after vaccination. These receptors originate from a man aged 45 to 65 who received an inactivated influenza vaccine.

This clonotype occurred many times. In nucleotides, the CDR3 is TGCAGTGCTAAAGCGGGAGCCTACACAGATACGCAGTATTTT. Protein sequence: CSAKAGAYTDTQYF. The rearrangement uses TRBV20-1 and TRBJ2-3; 8 bases agree with TRBD2. With V trimmed by 4 bases and J by 2 bases, 5 bases remained unmatched. This CDR3 comprises 14 residues. Germline V gene data show CDR1 as DFQATT and CDR2 as SNEGSKA (reference sequence).

V and J are TRBV4-1 and TRBJ1-5; D not certain. Trimming took 0 bases from V and 3 from J, leaving 15 bases between them. This CDR3 comprises 17 residues. CDR1 MGHRA and CDR2 YSYEKL come from the germline V gene. DNA for the CDR3: TGCGCCAGCAGCCAAGAGGGTTTTCGCTCTAACAATCAGCCCCAGCATTTT. The encoded protein is CASSQEGFRSNNQPQHF.

This clonotype was counted between two and nine times. V is TRBV7-2 and J is TRBJ1-4; TRBD1 matches 9 bases. The CDR3 has 16 amino acids. V was pared by 5 bases and J by 5 bases, with 9 bases of the junction left unmatched. The germline gives CDR1 SGHTA, CDR2 FQGNSA. The CDR3 loop is CASSRKGQGLNEKLFF. The CDR3 DNA reads TGTGCCAGCAGCCGCAAGGGACAGGGCCTAAATGAAAAACTGTTTTTT.

V usage is TRBV24-1 and J usage is TRBJ2-2; 9 bases align to TRBD2. This CDR3 has 15 residues. Germline V gene lookup returns CDR1 KGHDR and CDR2 SFDVKD. J gave up 4 bases and V 8 bases, and 7 bases lay outside the gene matches. DNA for the CDR3: TGTGCCACCAACGCGGGGGGGTCGGTCACCGGGGAGCTGTTTTTT. Translation: CATNAGGSVTGELFF.

The chain is built from TRBV5-5 and TRBJ2-1, with unresolved D. Trimming pared 0 bases from V and 1 base from J, leaving 11 bases between. The germline gives CDR1 SGHKS, CDR2 YYEKEE (reference sequence). The CDR3 loop spans 16 amino acids. This chain's CDR3 is CASSLALLLSYNEQFF. DNA of the CDR3: TGTGCCAGCAGCTTGGCCCTTCTTCTATCCTACAATGAGCAGTTCTTC.

The rearrangement uses TRBV5-6 and TRBJ2-7, with D perhaps matching TRBD2 (6 bases). Trimming removed 10 bases at V and 0 bases at J, with 20 bases between. The germline gives CDR1 SGHDT, CDR2 YYEEEE. CDR3 size: 15 residues. The CDR3 protein is CARPGVPKTSYEQYF. The DNA for the CDR3 is TGTGCCCGCCCGGGAGTACCCAAAACCTCCTACGAGCAGTACTTC.

The V and J genes are TRBV7-2 and TRBJ1-2; D possibly corresponds to TRBD1 (5 bases). From germline, CDR1 is SGHTA and CDR2 FQGNSA. Trimming cost V 1 base and J 6 bases, with 18 bases left between them. The CDR3 totals 16 residues. CDR3 protein: CASSLVLGQTWDGYTF. DNA for the CDR3: TGTGCCAGCAGCTTAGTTCTGGGGCAAACATGGGATGGCTACACCTTC.

This clonotype has a count of ten or more. The chain has TRBV6-2 or TRBV6-3 and TRBJ1-1; D perhaps matches TRBD1 (5 bases). In germline, CDR1 is MNHEY, CDR2 SVGEGT. This CDR3 spans 14 amino acids. Between the trimmed V and J ends, which lost 2 bases and 5 bases, there was a span of 12 bases. CDR3 region: CASSYLEGRTEAFF. The CDR3 bases are TGTGCCAGCAGTTACCTAGAGGGGCGAACTGAAGCTTTCTTT.

This clonotype has more than one count but fewer than ten. This chain connects TRBV7-3 to TRBJ2-1; 9 bases fit TRBD2. The germline V gene encodes CDR1 SGHTA and CDR2 FQGTGA. Losses at the gene ends were 5 bases for V and 7 bases for J; bases not matched to a gene: 9. The CDR3 is 15 amino acids. The CDR3 sequence: CASSPGGSGRNEQFF. The CDR3 DNA sequence: TGTGCCAGCAGCCCCGGGGGTAGCGGGAGAAATGAGCAGTTCTTC.

This clonotype was counted between two and nine times. The chain joins TRBV10-3 to TRBJ2-3; D is unclear. Germline V gene sequence: CDR1 ENHRY, CDR2 SYGVKD. CDR3 length equals 13 residues. Trimming shortened V by 0 bases and J by 5 bases, and 6 bases separated the two germline ends. The CDR3 protein is CAISESGKDTQYF. The DNA for the CDR3 is TGTGCCATCAGTGAGTCGGGGAAAGATACGCAGTATTTT.

V usage is TRBV28 and J usage is TRBJ2-5, with TRBD2 matching over 8 bases. V dropped 2 bases and J dropped 6; count of bases not matched to a gene: 14. Germline V gives CDR1 MDHEN, CDR2 SYDVKM. This CDR3 spans 17 amino acids. The CDR3 spells CASSLKFVGRGLQTQYF. The CDR3 DNA sequence: TGTGCCAGCAGTTTAAAGTTCGTCGGGAGGGGGTTGCAGACCCAGTACTTC.

The rearrangement uses TRBV11-2 and TRBJ2-6; 7 nucleotides line up with TRBD2. The germline gives CDR1 SGHAT, CDR2 FQNNGV. The length of the CDR3 is 18 residues. With V trimmed by 5 bases and J by 0 bases, 10 bases remained unmatched. For the CDR3, the DNA is TGTGCCAGCAGCCCCATGCGCGGGGGAGCCTCTGGGGCCAACGTCCTGACTTTC. Amino acid sequence: CASSPMRGGASGANVLTF. The entire variable domain, with the rest obtained from reference TRBV11-2 and TRBJ2-6, is as follows: EAGVAQSPRYKIIEKRQSVAFWCNPISGHATLYWYQQILGQGPKLLIQFQNNGVVDDSQLPKDRFSAERLKGVDSTLKIQPAKLEDSAVYLCASSPMRGGASGANVLTFGAGSRLTVL.

V is TRBV9 and J is TRBJ2-5; D uncertain. The germline V and J ends were trimmed by 0 bases and 1 base, with 4 bases remaining between them. Germline lookup yields CDR1 SGDLS and CDR2 YYNGEE. This CDR3 has 13 residues. The CDR3 here is CASSVGGQETQYF. CDR3 DNA sequence: TGTGCCAGCAGCGTAGGTGGCCAAGAGACCCAGTACTTC.

This clonotype was picked up one time. The chain carries TRBV10-3 and TRBJ2-5, with TRBD2 as a possible D gene (6 bases). V gave up 6 bases and J gave up 1 base, with 12 bases separating them. The CDR3 sequence is 14 residues long. The germline V gene has CDR1 ENHRY and CDR2 SYGVKD. The CDR3 region is CAIRTGLTQETQYF. For the CDR3, the DNA is TGTGCCATCAGGACCGGACTAACCCAAGAGACCCAGTACTTC.

The gene calls are TRBV7-3 and TRBJ2-1, with a weak D call TRBD2 (5 bases). V dropped 5 bases and J dropped 5 bases, with 10 bases sitting between them. CDR1 is SGHTA, CDR2 FQGTGA, per germline. CDR3 length: 13 residues. The CDR3 DNA follows: TGTGCCAGCAGCCACGGACTCAACAATGAGCAGTTCTTC. It codes for CASSHGLNNEQFF.

Details on this clonotype: Possible read error: a much larger clone is one base away. The chain is built from TRBV28 and TRBJ2-5, with 9 positions matching TRBD1. CDR3 size: 15 residues. Germline V gene sequence: CDR1 MDHEN, CDR2 SYDVKM. V was clipped by 8 bases and J by 2 bases; unmatched bases: 9. The CDR3 DNA is TGTGCCAGCGGAATGCAGGGACAGGGACAAGAGACCCAGTACTTC. Its protein product is CASGMQGQGQETQYF.

V and J are TRBV9 and TRBJ2-2; D might be TRBD2 (6 bases). CDR3 length equals 16 residues. The germline V gene encodes CDR1 SGDLS and CDR2 YYNGEE. The V end lost 0 bases, the J end lost 4 bases, and 13 bases lay between the germline ends. CDR3 coding DNA: TGTGCCAGCAGCGTAGATCCGGGAGCGGGCACCGGGGAGCTGTTTTTT. Its translation is CASSVDPGAGTGELFF.

CDR3 loop: CATSDRGQAQETQYF. In DNA form, the CDR3 reads TGTGCCACCAGTGACCGGGGACAGGCACAAGAGACCCAGTACTTC. The chain employs TRBV24-1 and TRBJ2-5; 8 bases fit TRBD1. CDR1 is KGHDR and CDR2 is SFDVKD in the germline V gene. The CDR3 is 15 residues long. V was pared by 4 bases and J by 2 bases, with 5 bases of the junction left unmatched.

The rearrangement links TRBV6-5 to TRBJ2-1, with 13 bases matching TRBD2. The V gene's germline CDR1 is MNHEY and CDR2 SVGAGI. This CDR3 region has 18 residues. V was clipped by 4 bases and J by 6 bases; unmatched bases: 12. CDR3 loop: CASSSHTSGRVRFNEQFF. CDR3 coding DNA: TGTGCCAGCAGTTCACACACTAGCGGGAGGGTACGATTCAATGAGCAGTTCTTC.

Many counts were recorded for this clonotype. J is TRBJ2-7 and V is TRBV4-3, with D unresolved. The CDR3 extends over 17 amino acids. V shed 0 bases and J shed 6 bases, with 21 bases lying between them. Germline V gene sequence: CDR1 LGHNA, CDR2 YSLEER. The CDR3 coding sequence is TGCGCCAGCAGCCAAGATCTCGATGTAGCAATTAAACGCGAGCAGTACTTC. The encoded protein is CASSQDLDVAIKREQYF.

This sequence joins TRBV25-1 and TRBJ2-4; D is perhaps TRBD1 (6 bases). This CDR3 spans 16 amino acids. The germline CDR1 and CDR2 sequences are MGHDK and SYGVNS. Trimming cost V 6 bases and J 0 bases, with 15 bases left between them. The CDR3 region has the DNA TGTGCCAGCAGCCCTACAGGGAACTTAGCCAAAAACATTCAGTACTTC. Its translation is CASSPTGNLAKNIQYF. The full variable domain, its missing parts supplied by reference TRBV25-1 and TRBJ2-4, is EADIYQTPRYLVIGTGKKITLECSQTMGHDKMYWYQQDPGMELHLIHYSYGVNSTEKGDLSSESTVSRIRTEHFPLTLESARPSHTSQYLCASSPTGNLAKNIQYFGAGTRLSVL.

This clonotype was detected ten times or more. This sequence joins TRBV20-1 and TRBJ1-5; a weak D match, TRBD1 (6 bases). Germline lookup yields CDR1 DFQATT and CDR2 SNEGSKA (reference sequence). The CDR3 spans 15 residues. Trimming stripped 6 bases from V and 4 bases from J, with 19 bases between. The CDR3 spells CSAPTPGTLNQPQHF. In DNA, the CDR3 is TGCAGTGCGCCAACCCCCGGGACATTGAATCAGCCCCAGCATTTT.

This clonotype occurred a few times. The V gene is TRBV12-3 or TRBV12-4, the J gene TRBJ2-5, with D maybe TRBD1 (5 bases). The CDR3 is 13 amino acids. V was shortened by 6 bases and J by 9 bases, with 17 bases between the two germline ends. The CDR3 region is CASRETVGLAQYF. The CDR3 bases are TGTGCCAGCAGGGAGACAGTGGGTCTGGCCCAGTACTTC.

In its sample, this clonotype was seen many times. The chain uses TRBV28 and TRBJ2-1; D not certain. CDR1 is MDHEN, CDR2 SYDVKM, per germline. V was trimmed by 5 bases and J by 15 bases, leaving 20 bases between them. The CDR3 covers 13 residues. The CDR3 is CASSDSLQVFGFF. DNA of the CDR3: TGTGCCAGCAGTGACTCCCTCCAAGTCTTTGGGTTCTTC.

In its sample, this clonotype was seen a few times. The gene calls are TRBV28 and TRBJ2-5; possibly TRBD2 for D (6 bases). This CDR3 has 15 amino acids. Trimming cost V 2 bases and J 3 bases, with 13 bases left between them. Germline CDR1 is MDHEN and CDR2 is SYDVKM. CDR3: CASSLGAVAEETQYF. The CDR3 nucleotides are TGTGCCAGCAGTTTAGGTGCGGTAGCGGAAGAGACCCAGTACTTC.

This clonotype has a handful of counts. The chain carries TRBV7-2 and TRBJ1-2; no definite D call. The germline V gene encodes CDR1 SGHTA and CDR2 FQGNSA. The CDR3 runs 13 residues. Trimming pared 5 bases from V and 0 bases from J, leaving 7 bases between. The CDR3 region has the DNA TGTGCCAGCAGCCAGCTAGCTAACTATGGCTACACCTTC. This encodes CASSQLANYGYTF. The whole variable domain, filled in from reference TRBV7-2 and TRBJ1-2, reads GAGVSQSPSNKVTEKGKDVELRCDPISGHTALYWYRQSLGQGLEFLIYFQGNSAPDKSGLPSDRFSAERTGGSVSTLTIQRTQQEDSAVYLCASSQLANYGYTFGSGTRLTVV.

This clonotype was seen only a few times. The rearrangement uses TRBV9 and TRBJ2-7; 7 bases are a match to TRBD1. CDR1 is SGDLS, CDR2 YYNGEE, per germline. V was pared by 4 bases and J by 5 bases, with 12 bases of the junction left unmatched. The CDR3 totals 15 residues. CDR3: CASSSDRAMSDEQYF. CDR3 DNA: TGTGCCAGCAGCTCCGACAGGGCGATGTCCGACGAGCAGTACTTC. Full variable domain (missing parts from reference TRBV9 and TRBJ2-7): DSGVTQTPKHLITATGQRVTLRCSPRSGDLSVYWYQQSLDQGLQFLIQYYNGEERAKGNILERFSAQQFPDLHSELNLSSLELGDSALYFCASSSDRAMSDEQYFGPGTRLTVT.

The sample holds many counts of this clonotype. The chain links TRBV5-1 to TRBJ2-7; the D gene is possibly TRBD1 (5 bases). CDR1 is SGHRS, CDR2 YFSETQ, per germline. The V gene lost 4 bases and the J gene lost 7 bases, with 12 bases spanning the gap. This CDR3 comprises 12 residues. The CDR3 spells CASSQDSREQYF. The CDR3 DNA reads TGCGCCAGCAGCCAAGACAGCAGGGAGCAGTACTTC. Based on the CDR3 plus reference TRBV5-1 and TRBJ2-7, the full variable domain is KAGVTQTPRYLIKTRGQQVTLSCSPISGHRSVSWYQQTPGQGLQFLFEYFSETQRNKGNFPGRFSGRQFSNSRSEMNVSTLELGDSALYLCASSQDSREQYFGPGTRLTVT.

This sequence joins TRBV7-2 and TRBJ2-3, with 8 bases fitting TRBD1. The V segment lost 5 bases and the J segment 3 bases; nucleotides outside the gene matches: 10. Germline V lookup: CDR1 SGHTA, CDR2 FQGNSA. CDR3 length equals 16 residues. This CDR3 reads CASSPRTGGGTDTQYF. The CDR3, as DNA: TGTGCCAGCAGCCCCCGTACAGGGGGTGGGACAGATACGCAGTATTTT.